This TCR beta chain emerged from a study of blood T cell repertoires in COVID-19. It was during active infection that Seattle patients were enrolled and then longitudinally followed. With 5 bases clipped from V and 2 bases from J, the junction kept 3 bases outside the gene matches. The germline V gene encodes CDR1 SEHNR and CDR2 FQNEAQ (reference sequence). The CDR3 is made up of 14 amino acids. As originally analysed: Reference gene primer amplification yielded estimated nucleated cell counts. The protocol was immunoSEQ multiplex PCR, while the TCRdb copy is restricted to in-frame clones and leaves out a portion. For V, J and clone size, that table is used; D and trimming come from the DNA. The data hold about 260,000 clones, with 75% to 90% observed a single time.

V and J are TRBV7-9 and TRBJ1-2, with 9 positions matching TRBD1. The sample was peripheral blood. The sequence derives from a woman in her seventies with COVID-19, enrolled during active disease. The CDR3 loop is CASSTGTGNYGYTF. The CDR3, as DNA: TGTGCCAGCAGCACCGGGACAGGGAACTATGGCTACACCTTC.